These 20 T cell receptor beta chains originate from one sample sequenced in a study of radiation and T cells in renal cell carcinoma. Produced via immunoSEQ multiplex PCR; TCRdb's table is partial and in-frame only. The table has roughly 130,000 clones, more than 75% seen once. The time point here: blood 2 weeks post-SBRT. Noted treatment: 15 Gy SBRT to primary tumor, nephrectomy 4 weeks later. Specimen: blood, collected from a patient whose treatment included radiotherapy and nephrectomy. All receptors come from a woman aged 65 to 85 with renal cell carcinoma.

The CDR3 here is CASSFFTTYEQYF. Written as DNA, the CDR3 is TGTGCCAGCAGCTTTTTCACTACCTACGAGCAGTACTTC. The V and J genes are TRBV11-1 and TRBJ2-7; D gene uncertain. V was cut by 3 bases and J by 2 bases, with 8 bases left in between. Germline V gives CDR1 SGHAT, CDR2 FQDESV (reference sequence). The CDR3 has 13 residues.

The chain recombines TRBV5-6 with TRBJ2-6; D not resolved. CDR1 is SGHDT, CDR2 YYEEEE, per germline. V lost 3 bases and J 2 bases, leaving 0 bases between the germline ends. CDR3 length: 12 residues. The chain's CDR3 is CASSSGANVLTF. Here the CDR3 DNA reads TGTGCCAGCAGCTCTGGGGCCAACGTCCTGACTTTC.

V gene TRBV30 combines with J gene TRBJ1-3; D unresolved. From germline, CDR1 is GTSNPN and CDR2 SVGIG (reference sequence). The CDR3 sequence is 14 residues long. V was pared by 4 bases and J by 0 bases, with 10 bases between. CDR3 region: CAWTLDHSGNTIYF. The CDR3 DNA reads TGTGCCTGGACCTTAGACCACTCTGGAAACACCATATATTTT.

The chain links TRBV29-1 to TRBJ1-3; the match to TRBD1 covers 7 bases. CDR1 is SQVTM, CDR2 ANQGSEA, per germline. Trimming took 1 base from V and 0 from J; bases not matched to a gene: 3. The CDR3 has 15 amino acids. The CDR3 is CSVEGRGPSGNTIYF. As DNA, the CDR3 is TGCAGCGTTGAAGGGAGGGGGCCCTCTGGAAACACCATATATTTT.

V is TRBV7-2 and J is TRBJ2-3; D not certain. CDR1 and CDR2 from the germline V gene are SGHTA and FQGNSA. The ends were cut back, 5 bases at V and 6 bases at J, with 12 bases in the middle. The CDR3 has 13 residues. CDR3 protein: CASSPATRDTQYF. For the CDR3, the DNA is TGTGCCAGCAGCCCAGCCACCCGCGATACGCAGTATTTT.

This clone was recorded only once. This rearrangement joins TRBV5-4 to TRBJ2-1, with 7 bases aligning to TRBD2. Trimming took 4 bases from V and 6 from J; bases not matched to a gene: 10. The CDR3 runs 15 residues. Germline V gives CDR1 SGHNT, CDR2 YYREEE (reference sequence). CDR3 residues: CASSPERGRTNEQFF. DNA of the CDR3: TGTGCCAGCAGCCCTGAGCGGGGCAGAACCAATGAGCAGTTCTTC.

This chain links TRBV6-5 with TRBJ2-5; TRBD2 matches 10 bases. The CDR3 is 15 residues long. The V segment lost 5 bases and the J segment 4 bases; nucleotides outside the gene matches: 7. CDR1 and CDR2 (germline): MNHEY, SVGAGI. CDR3 in amino acids: CASSPLAGILETQYF. The CDR3 DNA reads as TGTGCCAGCAGTCCACTAGCGGGGATATTAGAGACCCAGTACTTC.

The chain is built from TRBV6-6 and TRBJ1-5; a weak D match, TRBD1 (6 bases). Deletions cut 5 bases from V and 6 bases from J, with 20 bases between. Germline V lookup: CDR1 MNHNY, CDR2 SVGAGI (reference sequence). This CDR3 has 16 amino acids. In nucleotides, the CDR3 is TGTGCCAGCAGTCAAAATACTCCAGGGGCTCCTCAGCCCCAGCATTTT. Protein product: CASSQNTPGAPQPQHF.

J is TRBJ2-3 and V is TRBV19, with TRBD1 matching over 10 bases. This CDR3 has 15 residues. Germline trimming cut 7 bases from V and 1 base from J; bases unmatched to any gene: 5. CDR1 is LNHDA, CDR2 SQIVND, per germline (reference sequence). For the CDR3, the DNA is TGTGCCAGTACCCTTGGACAGGGGGGCACAGATACGCAGTATTTT. Encoded protein: CASTLGQGGTDTQYF.

V is TRBV5-1 and J is TRBJ2-1; 14 nucleotides line up with TRBD2. CDR3 length: 15 residues. The V segment lost 8 bases and the J segment 8 bases; nucleotides outside the gene matches: 9. Germline V lookup: CDR1 SGHRS, CDR2 YFSETQ. CDR3 in amino acids: CASSAGTSGGYEQFF. CDR3 coding DNA: TGCGCCAGTTCCGCCGGGACTAGCGGGGGTTATGAGCAGTTCTTC.

The genes are TRBV5-6 and TRBJ1-1; no clear D. CDR1 is SGHDT, CDR2 YYEEEE, per germline. The CDR3 is 14 amino acids. V was shortened by 0 bases and J by 1 base, with 7 bases between the two germline ends. Here the CDR3 reads CASSLVGPNTEAFF. The DNA for the CDR3 is TGTGCCAGCAGCTTGGTCGGCCCGAACACTGAAGCTTTCTTT.

The DNA for the CDR3 is TGTGCCAGCAGCTTCACCGAGACTCAGGGGGGGGAGCAGTACTTC. It yields the protein CASSFTETQGGEQYF. The chain has TRBV7-2 and TRBJ2-7, with D possibly being TRBD1 or TRBD2 (7 bases each). Trimming removed 3 bases at V and 7 bases at J, with 19 bases between. The CDR3 is 15 residues long. Germline CDR1 reads SGHTA; CDR2 reads FQGNSA.

This chain links TRBV28 with TRBJ2-1, with 11 bases aligning to TRBD1. CDR1 and CDR2 (germline): MDHEN, SYDVKM. With 6 bases clipped from V and 7 bases from J, the junction kept 11 bases outside the gene matches. The CDR3 sequence is 16 residues long. The CDR3 coding sequence is TGTGCCAGCAGCAATTGGGGACAGGGGGAAAATAATGAGCAGTTCTTC. Translation: CASSNWGQGENNEQFF.

The chain's CDR3 is CASGRTLAGDTGELFF. CDR3 nucleotides: TGTGCTAGTGGTCGTACCCTAGCGGGGGACACCGGGGAGCTGTTTTTT. The gene calls are TRBV12-5 and TRBJ2-2; TRBD2 aligns across 10 bases. CDR1 LGHNT and CDR2 FRNRAP come from the germline V gene. The V segment lost 5 bases and the J segment 3 bases; nucleotides outside the gene matches: 6. The CDR3 length is 16 residues.

The chain is built from TRBV5-4 and TRBJ2-7; D may match TRBD1 or TRBD2 (6 bases each). This CDR3 comprises 13 residues. The germline V gene has CDR1 SGHNT and CDR2 YYREEE (reference sequence). V was cut by 3 bases and J by 6 bases, with 13 bases left in between. CDR3 bases: TGTGCCAGCAGCTCCCGGGGGCGATCCGAGCAGTACTTC. Its translation is CASSSRGRSEQYF.

This clone appeared a single time. CDR3 protein: CASSLDRGDTYGYTF. CDR3 nucleotides: TGTGCCAGCAGCTTAGATCGAGGGGACACGTATGGCTACACCTTC. The chain links TRBV11-3 to TRBJ1-2; a possible D gene is TRBD1 (6 bases). The germline V and J ends were trimmed by 0 bases and 5 bases, with 13 bases remaining between them. The CDR3 totals 15 residues. CDR1 is SGHNT, CDR2 YENEEA, per germline.

This sequence joins TRBV6-1 and TRBJ1-5; D not resolved. The CDR3 contains 14 residues. Trimming cost V 7 bases and J 3 bases, with 13 bases left between them. The germline V gene encodes CDR1 MNHNS and CDR2 SASEGT. The CDR3 loop reads CASTENQANQPQHF. CDR3 DNA: TGTGCCAGCACAGAGAACCAGGCCAATCAGCCCCAGCATTTT.

The chain employs TRBV6-5 and TRBJ1-2, with 7 bases aligning to TRBD1. With 10 bases clipped from V and 0 bases from J, the junction kept 5 bases outside the gene matches. This CDR3 is built from 13 residues. CDR1 is MNHEY, CDR2 SVGAGI, per germline. The CDR3, as DNA: TGTGCCACTTCGAGGGGGCCTAACTATGGCTACACCTTC. It yields the protein CATSRGPNYGYTF.

This sequence joins TRBV2 and TRBJ1-1; D is unclear. This CDR3 region has 15 residues. V dropped 7 bases and J dropped 1 base, with 16 bases sitting between them. CDR1 is SNHLY, CDR2 FYNNEI, per germline. CDR3 in amino acids: CASTMDRAKNTEAFF. CDR3 DNA: TGTGCCAGCACCATGGACCGCGCCAAGAACACTGAAGCTTTCTTT. Based on the CDR3 plus reference TRBV2 and TRBJ1-1, the full variable domain is EPEVTQTPSHQVTQMGQEVILRCVPISNHLYFYWYRQILGQKVEFLVSFYNNEISEKSEIFDDQFSVERPDGSNFTLKIRSTKLEDSAMYFCASTMDRAKNTEAFFGQGTRLTVV.

V and J are TRBV27 and TRBJ2-7, with a weak D call TRBD1 (6 bases). Germline CDR1 reads MNHEY; CDR2 reads SMNVEV (reference sequence). Between the trimmed V and J ends, which lost 0 bases and 3 bases, there was a span of 12 bases. This CDR3 comprises 15 residues. The CDR3 DNA reads as TGTGCCAGCAGTTTATCGTCGGGACACGGCTACGAGCAGTACTTC. Residues: CASSLSSGHGYEQYF.